A selection of T cell receptor beta chains follows, all from one sample in a study of blood T cell repertoires in COVID-19. TCRdb keeps only in-frame clones here, not all; method: immunoSEQ multiplex PCR. The sample has approximately 300,000 clones, over 85% seen once. Source material: peripheral blood. All receptors come from a woman between 25 and 40 years old with COVID-19, enrolled during active disease. The CDR3 runs from the conserved cysteine through the conserved F or W. A D gene is named only where the DNA matches it firmly. A clone size is listed for some rows: how often the clone was seen (once, few, many), or a class if it is expanded.

v_call	d_call	clone_size	j_call	cdr3_nt	cdr3_aa
TRBV11-2	TRBD1	.	TRBJ2-2	TGTGCCAGCAGCAATCTCGGGACAGGGGGCGTCCGGGGAGCTGTTTTT	CASSNLGTGGVRGAVF
TRBV19	TRBD1	.	TRBJ1-1	TGTGCCAGTAGTACCGCCACAGGGGGCTGGGGGAACACTGAAGCTTTCTTT	CASSTATGGWGNTEAFF
TRBV6-1	TRBD1	.	TRBJ1-2	TGTGCCAGCAGTGAAGCGACAGGGTATGGCTACACCTTC	CASSEATGYGYTF
TRBV28	TRBD1	.	TRBJ1-2	TGTGCCAGCAGTCCCCCCCCGAATAACAGGGGCCTCTATGGCTACACCTTC	CASSPPPNNRGLYGYTF
TRBV11-3	TRBD1	once	TRBJ2-1	TGTGCCAGCAGCTTCAGGGGACAGGGGGCCGATGAGCAGTTCTTC	CASSFRGQGADEQFF
TRBV7-2	.	once	TRBJ1-2	TGTGCCAGCAGCCCAGCCCTACAGGGTTTAGGCTACACCTTC	CASSPALQGLGYTF
TRBV11-2	.	.	TRBJ1-6	TGTGCCAGCAGACTACAGGGAACTTCACCCCTCCACTTT	CASRLQGTSPLHF
TRBV7-9	.	.	TRBJ1-5	TGTGCCAGCAGGGCGGGACTCGGTGGGCCCCAGCATTTT	CASRAGLGGPQHF
TRBV28	TRBD2	.	TRBJ2-1	TGTGCCAGCCCCCCACAGCCGGCTCTAGCGGGGGGCTACAATGAGCAGTTCTTC	CASPPQPALAGGYNEQFF
TRBV9	.	once	TRBJ2-3	TGTGCCAGCAGCCGGACGGGACTCACAGATACGCAGTATTTT	CASSRTGLTDTQYF
TRBV19	.	.	TRBJ2-1	TGTGCCAGTAGTACCCGATTGCGCGGGGGCTCCACCTACAATGAGCAGTTCTTC	CASSTRLRGGSTYNEQFF
TRBV6-5	TRBD1	.	TRBJ1-1	TGTGCCAGCAGGGGTCCGGGACAGGGTGTAACTGAAGCTTTCTTT	CASRGPGQGVTEAFF
TRBV29-1	TRBD1	.	TRBJ1-1	TGCAGCGTCGTTCCACAGGGGATATGGACTGAAGCTTTCTTT	CSVVPQGIWTEAFF
TRBV30	.	.	TRBJ1-3	TGTGCCTGGAGTGTACGGTCTTTGAGAGTCTCTGGAAACACCATATATTTT	CAWSVRSLRVSGNTIYF
TRBV6-2/TRBV6-3	TRBD2	.	TRBJ2-3	TGTGCCAGCAGTTCCGACTCGACTAGCGGGGGGGCAGATACGCAGTATTTT	CASSSDSTSGGADTQYF
TRBV4-1	.	.	TRBJ1-5	TGCGCCAGCAGCCAAGAAGTAGGGGGCAATCAGCCCCAGCATTTT	CASSQEVGGNQPQHF
TRBV21-1	.	.	TRBJ1-6	TGTGCCAGCAGCACTGGGACAGGGTCGGCCTATAATTCACCCCTCCACTTT	CASSTGTGSAYNSPLHF
TRBV6-5	.	.	TRBJ1-4	TGTGCCAGCATTGGACACCGTGCAACTAATGAAAAACTGTTTTTT	CASIGHRATNEKLFF
TRBV4-3	TRBD2	once	TRBJ2-3	TGCGCCAGCAGCCAAGATAGACTAGCGGGGGGGCAAGGTACGCAGTATTTT	CASSQDRLAGGQGTQYF
TRBV6-6	.	.	TRBJ1-6	TGTGCCAGCAGTCCGAGGATTCGGGGTTCACCCCTCCACTTT	CASSPRIRGSPLHF
TRBV30	.	.	TRBJ1-2	TGTGCCTGGACCCTCGGGGACTTCTATGGCTACACCTTC	CAWTLGDFYGYTF
TRBV29-1	.	.	TRBJ2-3	TGCAGCGTTGAAGAGGGCGGCACAGATACGCAGTATTTT	CSVEEGGTDTQYF
TRBV7-9	.	.	TRBJ2-7	TGTGCCAGCAGCTCTCCCCCGGCGCCGGGGTACTTC	CASSSPPAPGYF
TRBV5-6	.	.	TRBJ2-1	TGTGCCAGCAGCTTCAGGGTTCAGCAGTTCTTC	CASSFRVQQFF
TRBV5-1	TRBD1	.	TRBJ2-2	TGCGCCAGCAGCTTGGTTTGGGACAGTCCCACCGGGGAGCTGTTTTTT	CASSLVWDSPTGELFF
TRBV28	.	few	TRBJ1-4	TGTGCCAGCAGCCCGGGGGACGGGGCAACTAATGAAAAACTGTTTTTT	CASSPGDGATNEKLFF
TRBV3-1/TRBV3-2	TRBD2	.	TRBJ2-2	TGTGCCAGCAGCCAAGTAGACCTAGCGGGTACCGCGAACACCGGGGAGCTGTTTTTT	CASSQVDLAGTANTGELFF
TRBV6-5	.	once	TRBJ2-5	TGTGCCAGTCGTAGAGGCCAAGAGACCCAGTACTTC	CASRRGQETQYF
TRBV10-3	.	.	TRBJ2-7	TGTGCCACCGCCCCAAGGGGTTACGAGCAGTACTTC	CATAPRGYEQYF